This TCR beta chain was identified in a study of blood T cell repertoires in COVID-19. The wider study: T cells, B-cell-depleted T cells, or PBMCs provided the cDNA or gDNA that served as material.

Looked up from germline, CDR1 is SGHRS and CDR2 is YFSETQ. The V end lost 3 bases, the J end lost 1 base, and 16 bases lay between the germline ends. This CDR3 is 16 amino acids long. Authors' methods: Amplified reference gene primers provided the basis for estimating nucleated cell counts. Sequencing was performed with immunoSEQ multiplex PCR; in TCRdb, only in-frame clones are kept and a portion is missing. Clone size and V and J calls were adopted from that table, with D and trimming inferred from the DNA. This table holds about 130,000 clones, roughly 80% found once. The sample comprised peripheral blood. The V and J genes are TRBV5-1 and TRBJ1-1; possibly TRBD1 for D (6 bases). The clonotype was recovered from a man aged 70-80 years with acute or convalescent COVID-19. The CDR3 region has the DNA TGCGCCAGCAGCTCCCGGCGGACAGATTCGAACACTGAAGCTTTCTTT. Translating gives CASSSRRTDSNTEAFF.